The 6 T cell receptor beta chains below come from one sample, sequenced in a study of blood T cell repertoires in COVID-19. Profiling relied on immunoSEQ multiplex PCR, and the TCRdb table lists in-frame clones only, not all of them. This sample has about 90,000 clones, with around 92% found just once. Material for sequencing was peripheral blood. The receptors were gathered from a woman aged 60-75 years with active COVID-19.

The chain joins TRBV27 to TRBJ1-2; 7 bases match TRBD1. With V trimmed by 1 base and J by 7 bases, 12 bases remained unmatched. The CDR3 totals 16 residues. Germline V lookup: CDR1 MNHEY, CDR2 SMNVEV (reference sequence). CDR3 nucleotide sequence: TGTGCCAGCAGTTTATTTAGTCTGAACAGGGGTGTTGGCTACACCTTC. It yields the protein CASSLFSLNRGVGYTF.

The rearrangement uses TRBV5-4 and TRBJ2-1, with 11 bases that match TRBD2. J was trimmed by 2 bases and V by 4 bases; bases with no gene match: 5. The CDR3 spans 16 residues. In germline, CDR1 is SGHNT, CDR2 YYREEE (reference sequence). Here the CDR3 reads CASSPRTSGPYNEQFF. CDR3 nucleotide sequence: TGTGCCAGCAGCCCTAGGACTAGCGGGCCCTACAATGAGCAGTTCTTC.

This chain uses TRBV24-1 with TRBJ2-1, with 8 bases matching TRBD2. The CDR3 consists of 17 residues. Trimming at V came to 1 base and at J to 5 bases, leaving 9 bases not matched to a gene. Germline V lookup: CDR1 KGHDR, CDR2 SFDVKD. CDR3 nucleotides: TGTGCCACCAGTGATTTAGTAAAAGCGGGGGTGCACAATGAGCAGTTCTTC. Amino acid sequence: CATSDLVKAGVHNEQFF.

This clone was counted a few times. J is TRBJ1-3 and V is TRBV6-1, with a tentative D call TRBD1 (6 bases). This CDR3 has 16 amino acids. V gave up 4 bases and J gave up 1 base, with 14 bases separating them. Germline CDR1 is MNHNS and CDR2 is SASEGT. Here the CDR3 DNA reads TGTGCCAGCAGTGGAGCGTTGACAGGATCTGGAAACACCATATATTTT. Translating it yields CASSGALTGSGNTIYF.

The gene calls are TRBV18 and TRBJ1-5; D is perhaps TRBD1 (6 bases). Trimming pared 3 bases from V and 3 bases from J, leaving 15 bases between. This CDR3 has 16 amino acids. CDR1 and CDR2 (germline): KGHSH, LQKENI. CDR3 sequence: CASSPTDRPNNQPQHF. The CDR3 DNA is TGTGCCAGCTCACCTACAGACAGGCCGAACAATCAGCCCCAGCATTTT. Combining the CDR3 with reference TRBV18 and TRBJ1-5 gives the whole variable domain NAGVMQNPRHLVRRRGQEARLRCSPMKGHSHVYWYRQLPEEGLKFMVYLQKENIIDESGMPKERFSAEFPKEGPSILRIQQVVRGDSAAYFCASSPTDRPNNQPQHFGDGTRLSIL.

The chain links TRBV7-6 to TRBJ2-1, with 9 bases aligning to TRBD2. The CDR3 runs 16 residues. The junction had 12 bases not matched to a gene; V was cut back by 5 bases and J by 7 bases. Germline CDR1 and CDR2: SGHVS and FNYEAQ. CDR3 in amino acids: CASSPYQAGGSNEQFF. The CDR3 DNA follows: TGTGCCAGCAGCCCCTACCAAGCGGGAGGTTCAAATGAGCAGTTCTTC.